These 30 T cell receptor beta chains originate from one sample sequenced in a study of identical twins. MiXCR, applied by TCRdb to the 5' RACE reads, yields one record per CDR3 protein. The sample has hundreds of thousands of distinct CDR3 sequences; 18% are singletons. The sample also formed part of further work on T cells expressing NK-cell markers.

The specimen was PBMCs. The receptors derive from a woman between 18 and 29 years old in good health.

This clonotype was detected a few times. V and J are TRBV6-1 and TRBJ2-6; 8 positions agree with TRBD1. Germline V gene data show CDR1 as MNHNS and CDR2 as SASEGT. Losses at the gene ends were 5 bases for V and 0 bases for J; bases not matched to a gene: 9. This CDR3 is built from 18 residues. DNA for the CDR3: TGTGCCAGCAGTAGACAGGGGAGCGTCTTCTCTGGGGCCAACGTCCTGACTTTC. This sequence encodes CASSRQGSVFSGANVLTF.

This clonotype was counted between two and nine times. This chain joins TRBV5-1 and TRBJ2-6; D is unclear. The V end was cut by 0 bases, the J end by 5 bases, with 12 bases between. The CDR3 totals 16 residues. CDR1 and CDR2 from the germline V gene are SGHRS and YFSETQ. The DNA for the CDR3 is TGCGCCAGCAGCTTGGGACGGCAGGCCCGGGCCAACGTCCTGACTTTC. It translates to CASSLGRQARANVLTF.

The chain recombines TRBV10-3 with TRBJ2-3, with 13 bases aligning to TRBD2. With V trimmed by 10 bases and J by 3 bases, 10 bases remained unmatched. This CDR3 is built from 16 residues. Germline values: CDR1 ENHRY, CDR2 SYGVKD. The CDR3 loop is CASSGTSGIGTDTQYF. The DNA of the CDR3 is TGTGCCAGTTCCGGGACTAGCGGGATAGGGACAGATACGCAGTATTTT.

V and J are TRBV20-1 and TRBJ2-7, with 9 bases identical to TRBD2. CDR3 length: 13 residues. Germline CDR1 is DFQATT and CDR2 is SNEGSKA (reference sequence). V was pared by 6 bases and J by 2 bases, with 5 bases of the junction left unmatched. CDR3 in amino acids: CSANSGSAYEQYF. The CDR3 nucleotides read TGCAGTGCGAATAGCGGGAGTGCCTACGAGCAGTACTTC.

The chain links TRBV7-9 to TRBJ2-1; the D is unclear. V lost 7 bases and J lost 7, with 5 bases in between. Germline V gives CDR1 SEHNR, CDR2 FQNEAQ (reference sequence). The CDR3 is 10 amino acids. In DNA, the CDR3 is TGTGCCAGCATCGAGAATGAGCAGTTCTTC. Translating gives CASIENEQFF. Full variable domain (remainder filled in from reference TRBV7-9 and TRBJ2-1): DTGVSQNPRHKITKRGQNVTFRCDPISEHNRLYWYRQTLGQGPEFLTYFQNEAQLEKSRLLSDRFSAERPKGSFSTLEIQRTEQGDSAMYLCASIENEQFFGPGTRLTVL.

This clonotype was counted between two and nine times. The genes are TRBV10-3 and TRBJ2-5; D gene uncertain. V shed 3 bases and J shed 5 bases, with 16 bases lying between them. The CDR3 consists of 15 residues. CDR1 and CDR2 from the germline V gene are ENHRY and SYGVKD. CDR3 sequence (DNA): TGTGCCATCAGTGACGACTCGGAAGTGGACGAGACCCAGTACTTC. Translation: CAISDDSEVDETQYF.

The chain carries TRBV7-2 and TRBJ2-7, with D hard to call. Trimming left V 5 bases short and J 7 bases short, with 15 bases between. CDR1 is SGHTA and CDR2 is FQGNSA in the germline V gene. This CDR3 has 13 residues. As DNA, the CDR3 is TGTGCCAGCAGCCCCTCCCGCGAAGAAGAGCAGTACTTC. Amino acid sequence: CASSPSREEEQYF.

The chain carries TRBV10-3 and TRBJ1-1; D possibly corresponds to TRBD1 (5 bases). The germline V gene encodes CDR1 ENHRY and CDR2 SYGVKD. V lost 8 bases, J lost 4 bases, and 14 bases lay in between. The CDR3 contains 13 residues. This chain's CDR3 is CAIGAGTSTEAFF. The CDR3 nucleotides read TGTGCCATCGGCGCAGGGACTTCCACTGAAGCTTTCTTT.

The chain couples TRBV20-1 to TRBJ2-7; possibly TRBD2 for D (6 bases). V lost 0 bases, J lost 2 bases, and 11 bases lay in between. Germline CDR1 reads DFQATT; CDR2 reads SNEGSKA (reference sequence). The CDR3 has 14 amino acids. CDR3 in DNA: TGCAGTGCTAGAGATGCGGGGAGAACCTACGAGCAGTACTTC. Protein product: CSARDAGRTYEQYF.

This clonotype was detected only a few times. The CDR3, as DNA: TGCAGTGCTCGTAAGACACACTCCTACGAGCAGTACTTC. Translation gives CSARKTHSYEQYF. J is TRBJ2-7 and V is TRBV20-1; no definite D call. V lost 5 bases, J lost 0 bases, and 11 bases lay in between. Germline CDR1 and CDR2: DFQATT and SNEGSKA (reference sequence). There are 13 residues in the CDR3.

This clonotype was seen just once. The DNA of the CDR3 is TGTGCCAGCAGCCTCCGGCGGGGGGGCGTAGATACGCAGTATTTT. This codes for CASSLRRGGVDTQYF. The chain couples TRBV5-6 to TRBJ2-3; 9 nucleotides match TRBD2. Trimming at V came to 4 bases and at J to 5 bases, leaving 8 bases not matched to a gene. The CDR3 contains 15 residues. Germline V gene data show CDR1 as SGHDT and CDR2 as YYEEEE.

This clonotype came up a few times. The gene calls are TRBV10-3 and TRBJ1-6; D gene uncertain. The germline gives CDR1 ENHRY, CDR2 SYGVKD. There are 14 residues in the CDR3. The ends were cut back, 3 bases at V and 9 bases at J, with 12 bases in the middle. Here the CDR3 reads CAISEYSISSPLHF. The CDR3 DNA sequence: TGTGCCATCAGTGAATACAGTATAAGTTCACCCCTCCACTTT.

This clonotype was seen more than once but under ten times. The rearrangement joins TRBV3-1 to TRBJ2-1; 9 bases match TRBD2. CDR1 LGHDT and CDR2 YNNKEL come from the germline V gene (reference sequence). The ends lost 1 base at V and 4 bases at J; junction bases unmatched: 8. CDR3 size: 17 residues. In nucleotides, the CDR3 is TGTGCCAGCAGCCAAGTACGTCGACTAGCGGTATACAATGAGCAGTTCTTC. Encoded protein: CASSQVRRLAVYNEQFF.

The gene calls are TRBV6-5 and TRBJ2-7, with 7 nucleotides matching TRBD1. This CDR3 has 15 amino acids. The germline V gene has CDR1 MNHEY and CDR2 SVGAGI. V lost 6 bases and J lost 4; bases outside the gene matches: 12. The chain's CDR3 is CASRLRDSILYEQYF. The CDR3 region has the DNA TGTGCCAGCAGGTTACGGGACAGCATCCTGTACGAGCAGTACTTC.

This chain links TRBV5-1 with TRBJ2-5, with 8 positions matching TRBD1. V trimming: 2 bases; J trimming: 5 bases; junction bases outside the gene matches: 8. The CDR3 sequence is 15 residues long. Germline loops: CDR1 SGHRS, CDR2 YFSETQ. CDR3 nucleotide sequence: TGCGCCAGCAGCTTTTCGCAGGGGGCCGGGGAGACCCAGTACTTC. Translated, it gives CASSFSQGAGETQYF.

This chain joins TRBV7-6 and TRBJ2-5; 7 bases match TRBD2. The V gene end was trimmed by 1 base and the J gene end by 3 bases; junction bases not matched to a gene: 5. Germline V gene sequence: CDR1 SGHVS, CDR2 FNYEAQ. The CDR3 sequence is 15 residues long. The CDR3 loop is CASSLGLGGKETQYF. The CDR3, as DNA: TGTGCCAGCAGCTTAGGGCTGGGAGGGAAAGAGACCCAGTACTTC. Full variable domain (remainder filled in from reference TRBV7-6 and TRBJ2-5): GAGVSQSPRYKVTKRGQDVALRCDPISGHVSLYWYRQALGQGPEFLTYFNYEAQQDKSGLPNDRFSAERPEGSISTLTIQRTEQRDSAMYRCASSLGLGGKETQYFGPGTRLLVL.

This clonotype was detected a few times. This chain uses TRBV20-1 with TRBJ2-1, with 7 bases that match TRBD2. With 3 bases clipped from V and 10 bases from J, the junction kept 3 bases outside the gene matches. CDR3 length: 11 amino acids. Germline V CDR1 and CDR2: DFQATT, SNEGSKA (reference sequence). For the CDR3, the DNA is TGCAGTGCTAGGACTAGCTGGGAGCAGTTCTTC. It translates to CSARTSWEQFF.

The chain employs TRBV27 and TRBJ2-6, with 7 positions matching TRBD1. Per germline, CDR1 MNHEY and CDR2 SMNVEV (reference sequence). The V and J ends lost 3 bases and 0 bases, in that order; junction bases with no gene match: 2. The CDR3 runs to 16 residues. CDR3 in DNA: TGTGCCAGCAGTTTTGGGGACAGCTCTGGGGCCAACGTCCTGACTTTC. Translating it yields CASSFGDSSGANVLTF.

The chain combines TRBV5-1 with TRBJ1-2; no reliable D call. The germline CDR1 and CDR2 sequences are SGHRS and YFSETQ. V was shortened by 2 bases and J by 0 bases, with 11 bases between the two germline ends. This CDR3 is 15 amino acids long. The DNA of the CDR3 is TGCGCCAGCAGCTTACTGTTAGGAGCTAACTATGGCTACACCTTC. Translated, it gives CASSLLLGANYGYTF.

In this sample, this clonotype turned up a few times. The chain is built from TRBV19 and TRBJ2-1, with 9 bases aligning to TRBD2. V lost 3 bases, J lost 5 bases, and 5 bases stayed unmatched. In germline, CDR1 is LNHDA, CDR2 SQIVND (reference sequence). This CDR3 is built from 15 residues. For the CDR3, the DNA is TGTGCCAGTAGTATGGTAGCGGGAGCCAACAATGAGCAGTTCTTC. It yields the protein CASSMVAGANNEQFF.

This clonotype was detected only a few times. V usage is TRBV12-3 or TRBV12-4 and J usage is TRBJ1-1; no clear D. The CDR3 has 13 residues. Trimming cost V 8 bases and J 7 bases, with 17 bases left between them. CDR3 nucleotides: TGTGCCAGCCGTTCTGTTTCCGGGGTTGAAGCTTTCTTT. This gives the protein CASRSVSGVEAFF.

This clonotype was seen a handful of times. J is TRBJ1-1 and V is TRBV12-3 or TRBV12-4, with D tentatively TRBD1 (5 bases). The CDR3 length is 12 residues. Trimming shortened V by 5 bases and J by 10 bases, and 14 bases separated the two germline ends. The CDR3 here is CASSRPGLIAFF. The CDR3 bases are TGTGCCAGCAGTCGACCAGGGTTAATAGCTTTCTTT.

The chain is built from TRBV20-1 and TRBJ1-1; TRBD1 is a possible D gene (5 bases). The V end lost 3 bases, the J end lost 4 bases, and 9 bases lay between the germline ends. CDR3 size: 12 residues. Germline CDR1 DFQATT, CDR2 SNEGSKA (reference sequence). CDR3 sequence reads: CSASAGSTEAFF. CDR3 DNA: TGCAGTGCTAGTGCAGGGAGCACTGAAGCTTTCTTT.

This clonotype showed up just a few times. This chain uses TRBV9 with TRBJ2-6, with D unresolved. This CDR3 is 15 amino acids long. CDR1 and CDR2 (germline): SGDLS, YYNGEE. The germline V and J ends were trimmed by 3 bases and 0 bases, with 7 bases remaining between them. The CDR3 sequence: CASSAQLSGANVLTF. In DNA form, the CDR3 reads TGTGCCAGCAGCGCACAGCTCTCTGGGGCCAACGTCCTGACTTTC.

The chain combines TRBV12-3 or TRBV12-4 with TRBJ2-1, with 7 nucleotides matching TRBD1. J was trimmed by 10 bases and V by 5 bases; bases with no gene match: 5. There are 12 residues in the CDR3. This CDR3 is CASSPRGQEQFF. The CDR3 nucleotides are TGTGCCAGCAGTCCTAGGGGGCAGGAGCAGTTCTTC.

The chain is built from TRBV7-2 and TRBJ2-7; 12 bases fit TRBD2. The CDR3 is 14 residues long. V shed 4 bases, J shed 11 bases, and the junction held 9 bases outside the gene matches. Germline lookup yields CDR1 SGHTA and CDR2 FQGNSA. CDR3 DNA: TGTGCCAGCAGCTCCTTCCTAGCGGGGGGGACAAAGTACTTC. It specifies CASSSFLAGGTKYF.

The genes are TRBV5-1 and TRBJ1-2; tentative D call: TRBD1 (5 bases). CDR1 and CDR2 from the germline V gene are SGHRS and YFSETQ. The CDR3 has 15 residues. Deletions cut 0 bases from V and 4 bases from J, with 13 bases between. CDR3 sequence: CASSLGRGQGYGYTF. The CDR3 coding sequence is TGCGCCAGCAGCTTGGGCCGGGGCCAGGGCTATGGCTACACCTTC.

The chain joins TRBV9 to TRBJ2-7; 7 bases agree with TRBD2. CDR3 length: 12 amino acids. Germline trimming cut 4 bases from V and 7 bases from J; bases unmatched to any gene: 5. Germline assignment: CDR1 SGDLS and CDR2 YYNGEE. The CDR3 DNA reads TGTGCCAGCAGCCCGTCCGGGAGGGAGCAGTACTTC. Translating gives CASSPSGREQYF.

This sequence joins TRBV6-1 and TRBJ2-1; D unclear. This CDR3 comprises 13 residues. The germline V gene has CDR1 MNHNS and CDR2 SASEGT. V lost 3 bases to trimming and J lost 9 bases, with 12 bases between them. The CDR3 protein is CASSDQSSGEQFF. As DNA, the CDR3 is TGTGCCAGCAGTGATCAAAGCTCGGGTGAGCAGTTCTTC.

This clonotype was recorded a few times. V is TRBV6-1 and J is TRBJ2-6; 8 bases agree with TRBD1. Germline lookup yields CDR1 MNHNS and CDR2 SASEGT. This CDR3 has 14 residues. J lost 1 base, V lost 9 bases, and 2 bases had no gene match. The CDR3 DNA reads as TGTGCCAGTAGACAGGGGTCTGGGGCCAACGTCCTGACTTTC. This codes for CASRQGSGANVLTF.